This TCR beta chain is from a study of shared clonotypes between healthy human individuals. Every donor was a Caucasian adult from Nashville, Tennessee. Worth noting for this clone: Its target is not known.

Genomic DNA of every subset was divided equally among multiple immunoSEQ plates. TCRdb's copy holds only in-frame clones and misses some; the assay was immunoSEQ multiplex PCR. The table lists more than 450,000 clones, 70% to 80% of them singletons. The CDR3 loop spans 13 amino acids. V shed 7 bases and J shed 8 bases, with 16 bases lying between them. Germline CDR1 is MNHEY and CDR2 is SMNVEV (reference sequence). Study-level points and caveats: Only blood underwent sampling, and tissue repertoires likely differ.

The sequenced material came from PBMCs. This chain uses TRBV27 with TRBJ2-3; possible D gene TRBD2, 5 bases. The TCR was taken from a woman in her thirties or forties in good health. Some clones in this sample may be carry-over from other donors' samples. The CDR3 sequence is CASKADSGVTQYF. DNA for the CDR3: TGTGCCAGCAAAGCGGACTCTGGGGTTACGCAGTATTTT.